Shown below are 14 T cell receptor beta chains from a single sample sequenced in a study of cytomegalovirus exposure and HLA in healthy donors. PCR amplification relied on 60 Vbeta primers (plus 13 Jbeta primers). Only in-frame clones appear in the TCRdb table, and some are missing; sequencing was by immunoSEQ multiplex PCR. The table shows some 180,000 clones, with about 79% occurring only once. Source material: PBMCs. Source of these receptors: a man aged 18 to 29 in good health and CMV-seronegative.

The V gene is TRBV30, the J gene TRBJ2-7, with 10 bases matching TRBD1. This CDR3 spans 14 amino acids. The junction had 11 bases not matched to a gene; V was cut back by 8 bases and J by 4 bases. Germline CDR1 GTSNPN, CDR2 SVGIG (reference sequence). CDR3 loop: CAVRQGAYGYEQYF. DNA for the CDR3: TGTGCCGTACGACAGGGGGCTTACGGGTACGAGCAGTACTTC. Combining the CDR3 with reference TRBV30 and TRBJ2-7 gives the whole variable domain SQTIHQWPATLVQPVGSPLSLECTVEGTSNPNLYWYRQAAGRGLQLLFYSVGIGQISSEVPQNLSASRPQDRQFILSSKKLLLSDSGFYLCAVRQGAYGYEQYFGPGTRLTVT.

The V and J genes are TRBV5-1 and TRBJ1-2; D is undetermined. Germline values: CDR1 SGHRS, CDR2 YFSETQ. V lost 4 bases to trimming and J lost 0 bases, with 13 bases between them. This CDR3 region has 15 residues. CDR3 nucleotide sequence: TGCGCCAGCAGCCCAACAAGACTGTCTAACTATGGCTACACCTTC. Translated: CASSPTRLSNYGYTF.

This clone has only a few counts. V usage is TRBV30 and J usage is TRBJ2-3; 9 bases match TRBD1. The germline V gene encodes CDR1 GTSNPN and CDR2 SVGIG (reference sequence). V was pared by 2 bases and J by 2 bases, with 8 bases of the junction left unmatched. The CDR3 totals 16 residues. The CDR3 DNA follows: TGTGCCTGGAGTACAACCGGGACAGGGCTCACAGATACGCAGTATTTT. It yields the protein CAWSTTGTGLTDTQYF.

V gene TRBV27 combines with J gene TRBJ2-5; possible D gene TRBD2, 5 bases. CDR1 is MNHEY, CDR2 SMNVEV, per germline (reference sequence). CDR3 length: 13 residues. V lost 2 bases and J 7 bases, leaving 11 bases between the germline ends. CDR3 sequence (DNA): TGTGCCAGCAGTTTAGGACGGAGCGGGACCCAGTACTTC. This translates into CASSLGRSGTQYF.

This clone was recorded a few times. The V gene is TRBV27, the J gene TRBJ2-2; 7 bases align to TRBD2. V lost 0 bases, J lost 3 bases, and 7 bases stayed unmatched. This CDR3 is built from 17 residues. Germline CDR1 reads MNHEY; CDR2 reads SMNVEV (reference sequence). DNA of the CDR3: TGTGCCAGCAGTTTATCGATACTAGCGTTGGACACCGGGGAGCTGTTTTTT. Translated: CASSLSILALDTGELFF.

The chain combines TRBV10-3 with TRBJ2-5; possibly TRBD1 for D (5 bases). The CDR3 covers 15 residues. CDR1 and CDR2 from the germline V gene are ENHRY and SYGVKD. V lost 4 bases and J lost 1, with 13 bases in between. The CDR3 sequence: CAISATDNSQETQYF. As DNA, the CDR3 is TGTGCCATCAGTGCTACGGACAACAGCCAAGAGACCCAGTACTTC.

This clone has only a few counts. The chain links TRBV6-5 to TRBJ2-7; 10 bases line up with TRBD1. This CDR3 region has 12 residues. J lost 4 bases, V lost 10 bases, and 4 bases had no gene match. Germline V gene sequence: CDR1 MNHEY, CDR2 SVGAGI. CDR3 protein: CATRTGGYEQYF. DNA of the CDR3: TGTGCCACCCGGACAGGGGGGTACGAGCAGTACTTC.

The genes are TRBV11-1 and TRBJ1-2; D possibly corresponds to TRBD1 (5 bases). CDR1 and CDR2 (germline): SGHAT, FQDESV (reference sequence). CDR3 length: 16 amino acids. Between the trimmed V and J ends, which lost 4 bases and 0 bases, there was a span of 15 bases. The CDR3 loop is CASSSASWGANYGYTF. The CDR3 nucleotides are TGTGCCAGCAGCTCCGCCTCCTGGGGCGCTAACTATGGCTACACCTTC.

CDR3 sequence: CASSSAGEGLRSYEQYF. The CDR3 DNA reads as TGTGCCAGCAGTTCAGCAGGGGAGGGGTTAAGATCCTACGAGCAGTACTTC. This chain connects TRBV28 to TRBJ2-7; perhaps TRBD2 as D (7 bases). This CDR3 comprises 17 residues. Germline assignment: CDR1 MDHEN and CDR2 SYDVKM. V was clipped by 4 bases and J by 1 base, with 20 bases between them.

This chain uses TRBV6-8 with TRBJ2-5; D gene unclear. Matching the DNA end better, TRBJ2-7 makes the J call doubtful. From germline, CDR1 is MNHGY and CDR2 SAAAGT. CDR3 length: 11 residues. CDR3: CATPGRYEQYF. As DNA, the CDR3 is TGTGCCACCCCTGGGCGTTACGAGCAGTACTTC.

The J gene is TRBJ1-5, the V gene TRBV6-1; no firm D call. Deletions cut 3 bases from V and 0 bases from J, with 21 bases between. The CDR3 totals 19 residues. The germline V gene has CDR1 MNHNS and CDR2 SASEGT. The CDR3 DNA reads TGTGCCAGCAGTGACTTGAGGGCTTTGGGGAGTTATAGCAATCAGCCCCAGCATTTT. It codes for CASSDLRALGSYSNQPQHF.

This clone was counted a single time. The chain couples TRBV10-3 to TRBJ2-3; TRBD2 matches 7 bases. V was pared by 4 bases and J by 0 bases, with 10 bases of the junction left unmatched. The CDR3 loop spans 17 amino acids. Looked up from germline, CDR1 is ENHRY and CDR2 is SYGVKD. The CDR3 reads CAISAYPGLTSTDTQYF. DNA for the CDR3: TGTGCCATCAGTGCATACCCGGGACTAACGAGCACAGATACGCAGTATTTT.

This chain uses TRBV9 with TRBJ2-2; the D gene is possibly TRBD2 (5 bases). The CDR3 extends over 16 amino acids. The germline CDR1 and CDR2 sequences are SGDLS and YYNGEE. V gave up 0 bases and J gave up 5 bases, with 14 bases separating them. The CDR3 region is CASSVGPLRGTGELFF. CDR3 nucleotides: TGTGCCAGCAGCGTAGGCCCTTTGAGAGGGACCGGGGAGCTGTTTTTT.

This chain uses TRBV6-5 with TRBJ1-4, with D perhaps TRBD1 (5 bases). Germline V lookup: CDR1 MNHEY, CDR2 SVGAGI. Between the trimmed V and J ends, which lost 5 bases and 6 bases, there was a span of 10 bases. There are 13 residues in the CDR3. The CDR3, as DNA: TGTGCCAGCAGTACCCCAGGGCATGAAAAACTGTTTTTT. Translation gives CASSTPGHEKLFF.